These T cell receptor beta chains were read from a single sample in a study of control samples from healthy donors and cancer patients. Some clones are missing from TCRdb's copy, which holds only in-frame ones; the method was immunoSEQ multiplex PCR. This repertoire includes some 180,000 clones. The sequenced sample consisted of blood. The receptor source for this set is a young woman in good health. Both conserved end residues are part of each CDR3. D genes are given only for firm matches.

cdr3_nt: TGTGCCAGCAAGGGCCGTCAGCCCCAGCATTTT; cdr3_aa: CASKGRQPQHF; v_call: TRBV21-1; d_call: .; cdr3_length: 11; j_call: TRBJ1-5
cdr3_nt: TGTGCCACCAGCCCCCTCCAGGGGGGAACTGAAGCTTTCTTT; cdr3_aa: CATSPLQGGTEAFF; v_call: TRBV15; d_call: TRBD1; cdr3_length: 14; j_call: TRBJ1-1
cdr3_nt: TGCAGCGTTTTTGGGGGGACCTACAATGAGCAGTTCTTC; cdr3_aa: CSVFGGTYNEQFF; v_call: TRBV29-1; d_call: .; cdr3_length: 13; j_call: TRBJ2-1
cdr3_nt: TGTGCCAGCAGTCGCCGGGACAGCAGTTACCGTGGCTACACCTTC; cdr3_aa: CASSRRDSSYRGYTF; v_call: TRBV28; d_call: TRBD1; cdr3_length: 15; j_call: TRBJ1-2
cdr3_nt: TGCGCCAGCAGCCAAGATGGAGGGGGAACTGAAGCTTTCTTT; cdr3_aa: CASSQDGGGTEAFF; v_call: TRBV4-3; d_call: .; cdr3_length: 14; j_call: TRBJ1-1
cdr3_nt: TGCGCCAGCAGCCAATTATACGGGGAGCAGTACTTC; cdr3_aa: CASSQLYGEQYF; v_call: TRBV4-1; d_call: .; cdr3_length: 12; j_call: TRBJ2-7
cdr3_nt: TGTGCCAGCAGCTTAGATCTATGGCGGGGGGCGAACACCGGGGAGCTGTTTTTT; cdr3_aa: CASSLDLWRGANTGELFF; v_call: TRBV11-2; d_call: TRBD2; cdr3_length: 18; j_call: TRBJ2-2
cdr3_nt: TGCGCCAGCAGCCAAGATTGGACATCCCCTGGAAACACCATATATTTT; cdr3_aa: CASSQDWTSPGNTIYF; v_call: TRBV4-3; d_call: .; cdr3_length: 16; j_call: TRBJ1-3
cdr3_nt: TGCGCCAGCAGCTTGGGACAGGGAGGTCAGCCCCAGCATTTT; cdr3_aa: CASSLGQGGQPQHF; v_call: TRBV5-1; d_call: TRBD1; cdr3_length: 14; j_call: TRBJ1-5
cdr3_nt: TGTGCCAGCAGCTTAGACGTGGGATTCAATTCACCCCTCCACTTT; cdr3_aa: CASSLDVGFNSPLHF; v_call: TRBV7-6; d_call: .; cdr3_length: 15; j_call: TRBJ1-6
cdr3_nt: TGTGCCAGCACGCGAGCGGGGGGGAACACAGATACGCAGTATTTT; cdr3_aa: CASTRAGGNTDTQYF; v_call: TRBV2; d_call: TRBD2; cdr3_length: 15; j_call: TRBJ2-3
cdr3_nt: TGCGCCAGCAGCCAAGGAGCCCTGCGGAACACTGAAGCTTTCTTT; cdr3_aa: CASSQGALRNTEAFF; v_call: TRBV4-1; d_call: .; cdr3_length: 15; j_call: TRBJ1-1
cdr3_nt: TGTGCCAGCAGCTGGGGGACGAATCAGCCCCAGCATTTT; cdr3_aa: CASSWGTNQPQHF; v_call: TRBV28; d_call: .; cdr3_length: 13; j_call: TRBJ1-5
cdr3_nt: TGTGCCGGAGGGGGCAGGAATTCACCCCTCCACTTT; cdr3_aa: CAGGGRNSPLHF; v_call: TRBV28; d_call: TRBD1; cdr3_length: 12; j_call: TRBJ1-6
cdr3_nt: TGTGCCAGCAGTCCATGGCTAGCGGGGGCCCCAGATACGCAGTATTTT; cdr3_aa: CASSPWLAGAPDTQYF; v_call: TRBV27; d_call: TRBD2; cdr3_length: 16; j_call: TRBJ2-3
cdr3_nt: TGCGCCAGCAGGCCCACCCGTGGCTTTACAGATACGCAGTATTTT; cdr3_aa: CASRPTRGFTDTQYF; v_call: TRBV23-1; d_call: .; cdr3_length: 15; j_call: TRBJ2-3
cdr3_nt: TGCGCCAGCAGCTTAACAGGCTACGAGCAGTACTTC; cdr3_aa: CASSLTGYEQYF; v_call: TRBV5-1; d_call: .; cdr3_length: 12; j_call: TRBJ2-7
cdr3_nt: TGTGCCAGCAGCTTAGGTCACTCCACTGAAGCTTTCTTT; cdr3_aa: CASSLGHSTEAFF; v_call: TRBV7-2; d_call: .; cdr3_length: 13; j_call: TRBJ1-1
cdr3_nt: TGCGCCAGCAGAGAGACAGGGATGAACACTGAAGCTTTCTTT; cdr3_aa: CASRETGMNTEAFF; v_call: TRBV10-2; d_call: TRBD1; cdr3_length: 14; j_call: TRBJ1-1
cdr3_nt: TGTGCCAGCAGCCCTGGTACCCGGGAGACTGAAGCTTTCTTT; cdr3_aa: CASSPGTRETEAFF; v_call: TRBV7-2; d_call: .; cdr3_length: 14; j_call: TRBJ1-1
cdr3_nt: TGTGCCAGCAGTGATCCACGGGTGTGGTTCTTC; cdr3_aa: CASSDPRVWFF; v_call: TRBV25-1; d_call: .; cdr3_length: 11; j_call: TRBJ2-1
cdr3_nt: TGCGCCAGCTCCCTGATTACTAGCGGGGCCCCAGATACGCAGTATTTT; cdr3_aa: CASSLITSGAPDTQYF; v_call: TRBV5-1; d_call: TRBD2; cdr3_length: 16; j_call: TRBJ2-3
cdr3_nt: TGTGCCAGTAGTGTCAGTAATGGGCCCCAGCATTTT; cdr3_aa: CASSVSNGPQHF; v_call: TRBV19; d_call: .; cdr3_length: 12; j_call: TRBJ1-5
cdr3_nt: TGCGCCAGCAGCTTGGTAGGGACAGGGGTCCCAGATACGCAGTATTTT; cdr3_aa: CASSLVGTGVPDTQYF; v_call: TRBV5-1; d_call: TRBD1; cdr3_length: 16; j_call: TRBJ2-3
cdr3_nt: TGTGCCACTTTCACCGTACAGGGAGATAGGCAGTTCTTC; cdr3_aa: CATFTVQGDRQFF; v_call: TRBV6-5; d_call: .; cdr3_length: 13; j_call: TRBJ2-1
cdr3_nt: TGCGCCAGCACGTTAGGTAAGGAAGCTTTCTTT; cdr3_aa: CASTLGKEAFF; v_call: TRBV5-1; d_call: .; cdr3_length: 11; j_call: TRBJ1-1
cdr3_nt: TGTGCCAGCAGCTTAGGGATATCCGGGGGGCATGAAAAACTGTTTTTT; cdr3_aa: CASSLGISGGHEKLFF; v_call: TRBV11-2; d_call: .; cdr3_length: 16; j_call: TRBJ1-4
cdr3_nt: TGTGCCAGCAGCTCCCAGGGGACCATGAACACTGAAGCTTTCTTT; cdr3_aa: CASSSQGTMNTEAFF; v_call: TRBV7-2; d_call: .; cdr3_length: 15; j_call: TRBJ1-1
cdr3_nt: TGCGCCAGCAGCCAAGAAAGTCGCAGCCACTATGGCTACACCTTC; cdr3_aa: CASSQESRSHYGYTF; v_call: TRBV4-1; d_call: .; cdr3_length: 15; j_call: TRBJ1-2
cdr3_nt: TGCGCCAGCCGCAGTCAAGGGAATCAGCCCCAGCATTTT; cdr3_aa: CASRSQGNQPQHF; v_call: TRBV4-1; d_call: .; cdr3_length: 13; j_call: TRBJ1-5
cdr3_nt: TGCGCCAGCAGCCAAGGGACCCGGGCTGGTAGCAATCAGCCCCAGCATTTT; cdr3_aa: CASSQGTRAGSNQPQHF; v_call: TRBV4-1; d_call: .; cdr3_length: 17; j_call: TRBJ1-5
cdr3_nt: TGCGCCAGCAGCCCTGCCCCCACTAGCGGGGGGTACTACGAGCAGTACTTC; cdr3_aa: CASSPAPTSGGYYEQYF; v_call: TRBV4-1; d_call: TRBD2; cdr3_length: 17; j_call: TRBJ2-7
cdr3_nt: TGTGCCAGCAGCTTGCCCCGCTCTGGGGCCAACGTCCTGACTTTC; cdr3_aa: CASSLPRSGANVLTF; v_call: TRBV5-4; d_call: .; cdr3_length: 15; j_call: TRBJ2-6
cdr3_nt: TGTGCCAGCAGTCCGGAACTAACGAGAGGAGGCTACACCTTC; cdr3_aa: CASSPELTRGGYTF; v_call: TRBV28; d_call: .; cdr3_length: 14; j_call: TRBJ1-2
cdr3_nt: TGTGCCAGCATTGGAAGGCCCCCAAGCGAAGGAAACACCATATATTTT; cdr3_aa: CASIGRPPSEGNTIYF; v_call: TRBV2; d_call: .; cdr3_length: 16; j_call: TRBJ1-3
cdr3_nt: TGTGCCAGCAAACCGGGAGGGGAAAAACTGTTTTTT; cdr3_aa: CASKPGGEKLFF; v_call: TRBV28; d_call: .; cdr3_length: 12; j_call: TRBJ1-4
cdr3_nt: TGTGCCAGTAGTCAAGGACAGGGCATGGACGAGCAGTACTTC; cdr3_aa: CASSQGQGMDEQYF; v_call: TRBV19; d_call: TRBD1; cdr3_length: 14; j_call: TRBJ2-7
cdr3_nt: TGTGCCAGCAGCTCGGACAGGAATCAGCCCCAGCATTTT; cdr3_aa: CASSSDRNQPQHF; v_call: TRBV11-2; d_call: TRBD1; cdr3_length: 13; j_call: TRBJ1-5
cdr3_nt: TGTGCCAGCAGTCCTACCTGGACAGGCGACAATGAGCAGTTCTTC; cdr3_aa: CASSPTWTGDNEQFF; v_call: TRBV28; d_call: TRBD1; cdr3_length: 15; j_call: TRBJ2-1
cdr3_nt: TGTGCCAGCTCACCAGACATCGATCAGCCCCAGCATTTT; cdr3_aa: CASSPDIDQPQHF; v_call: TRBV18; d_call: .; cdr3_length: 13; j_call: TRBJ1-5
cdr3_nt: TGTGCCAGCGGTAGACAGGGGAACACTGAAGCTTTCTTT; cdr3_aa: CASGRQGNTEAFF; v_call: TRBV6-5; d_call: TRBD1; cdr3_length: 13; j_call: TRBJ1-1
cdr3_nt: TGTGCCAGCGGGACGGGAGAGTCTAGCACAGATACGCAGTATTTT; cdr3_aa: CASGTGESSTDTQYF; v_call: TRBV6-5; d_call: .; cdr3_length: 15; j_call: TRBJ2-3
cdr3_nt: TGTGCCAGCAGTCGATCCGGGACAGAGAATGAAAAACTGTTTTTT; cdr3_aa: CASSRSGTENEKLFF; v_call: TRBV2; d_call: TRBD1; cdr3_length: 15; j_call: TRBJ1-4
cdr3_nt: TGCGCCAGCAGTCCAATTGTTTACGGGACAAGGATCTTC; cdr3_aa: CASSPIVYGTRIF; v_call: TRBV4-1; d_call: .; cdr3_length: 13; j_call: TRBJ2-4
cdr3_nt: TGTGCCAGCAGCTTAGGGGGATCGGGAGAAGCTTTCTTT; cdr3_aa: CASSLGGSGEAFF; v_call: TRBV7-8; d_call: .; cdr3_length: 13; j_call: TRBJ1-1
cdr3_nt: TGTGCCAGCAGTTATCAGGTTGAAGCTTTCTTT; cdr3_aa: CASSYQVEAFF; v_call: TRBV6-2/TRBV6-3; d_call: .; cdr3_length: 11; j_call: TRBJ1-1
cdr3_nt: TGTGCCAGCAGTTACTCGAACAGGGGAAGATCACCCCTCCACTTT; cdr3_aa: CASSYSNRGRSPLHF; v_call: TRBV6-5; d_call: TRBD1; cdr3_length: 15; j_call: TRBJ1-6
cdr3_nt: TGTGCCTGGAGTTACACTTTTGGACTGTTTTTT; cdr3_aa: CAWSYTFGLFF; v_call: TRBV30; d_call: .; cdr3_length: 11; j_call: TRBJ1-4